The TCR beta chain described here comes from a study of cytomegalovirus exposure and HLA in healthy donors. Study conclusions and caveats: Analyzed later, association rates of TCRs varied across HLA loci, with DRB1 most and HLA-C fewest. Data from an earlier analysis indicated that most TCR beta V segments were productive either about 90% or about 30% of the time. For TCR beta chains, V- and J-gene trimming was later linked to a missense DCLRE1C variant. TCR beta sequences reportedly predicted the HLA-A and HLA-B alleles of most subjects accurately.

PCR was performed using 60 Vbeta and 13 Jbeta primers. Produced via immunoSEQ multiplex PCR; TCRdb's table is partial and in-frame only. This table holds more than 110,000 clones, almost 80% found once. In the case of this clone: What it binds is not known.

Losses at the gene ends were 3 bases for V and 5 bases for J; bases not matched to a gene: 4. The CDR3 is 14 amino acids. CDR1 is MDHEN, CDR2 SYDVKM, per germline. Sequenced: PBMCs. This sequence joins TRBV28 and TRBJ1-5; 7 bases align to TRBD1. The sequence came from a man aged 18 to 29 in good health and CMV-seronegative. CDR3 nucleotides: TGTGCCAGCAGTTTTTGGACAGGCCATCAGCCCCAGCATTTT. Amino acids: CASSFWTGHQPQHF.